This T cell receptor beta chain came from a study of T cell responses to AZD1222 COVID-19 vaccine. Points from the study as a whole: Spike-specific TCR breadth and depth both grew after two AZD1222 doses. Repertoire collection took place solely once the T cell response had peaked. Nearly half of spike-specific TCRs reportedly go after variant regions that carry no mutations.

A word on this clone: The target antigen is unknown.

The CDR3 is 17 amino acids. Germline assignment: CDR1 LGHNT and CDR2 FRNRAP. Deletions cut 2 bases from V and 0 bases from J, with 14 bases between. Assay used: immunoSEQ multiplex PCR; TCRdb lists only in-frame clones, some missing. The sample gives 150,000 or so clones, roughly nine tenths of which show up once; approximately 3.9% is in the top ten. The chain joins TRBV12-5 to TRBJ2-1; tentatively, D is TRBD1 (6 bases). This TCR was sampled from an adult who received the AZD1222 COVID-19 vaccine. This sample comprised peripheral blood, obtained 28 days after the second AZD1222 dose. The CDR3, as DNA: TGTGCTAGTGGTTTGCCACCGGGACAACCCTCCTACAATGAGCAGTTCTTC. As protein: CASGLPPGQPSYNEQFF.